The clone carrying this TCR beta chain has more than one count but fewer than ten. This record belongs to a study of blood T cell repertoires in COVID-19. Overall study: The United States, Italy and Spain were the sources of the acute and convalescent COVID-19 samples. The analysed material was cDNA or gDNA that came from T cells, B-cell-depleted T cells, or PBMCs.

The germline gives CDR1 SQVTM, CDR2 ANQGSEA. The CDR3 runs 11 residues. V was pared by 6 bases and J by 7 bases, with 5 bases of the junction left unmatched. Per the original methods: By means of reference gene primer amplification, nucleated cell counts were estimated. The protocol was immunoSEQ multiplex PCR, while the TCRdb copy is restricted to in-frame clones and leaves out a portion. The V and J calls and clone size are taken from that table; D and trimming were inferred from the DNA. Counted here are some 240,000 clones, 75% to 85% occurring once; the ten biggest clones make up about 9.7%. The source of this sequence is a man aged 45-65 years with active or convalescent COVID-19. Sequenced material: peripheral blood. This chain uses TRBV29-1 with TRBJ1-2, with 7 bases matching TRBD1. Written as DNA, the CDR3 is TGCAGCGTGAGGGGGCTGGGTGGCTACACCTTC. Its protein product is CSVRGLGGYTF.